A selection of T cell receptor beta chains follows, all from one sample in a study of blood T cell repertoires in COVID-19. Assay: immunoSEQ multiplex PCR; the TCRdb copy retains only in-frame clones and omits some. The repertoire includes fewer than 120,000 clones, approximately 79% of them detected once, and about a sixth sits in the top ten. Sequencing was carried out using peripheral blood. The origin of the receptors is an elderly woman with active or convalescent COVID-19. The CDR3 runs from the conserved cysteine through the conserved F or W. A D gene is named only where the DNA matches it firmly. Only part of the rows carry a size: once, few, many, or a class if the clone is expanded.

CATYHGRIYGYTF	TGTGCCACTTACCATGGCCGCATTTATGGCTACACCTTC	.	TRBV6-7	.	TRBJ1-2
CASSPNWEKYGRPYEQYF	TGTGCCAGCAGCCCGAACTGGGAGAAATACGGTCGGCCCTACGAGCAGTACTTC	.	TRBV7-9	.	TRBJ2-7
CASSTSGSGYEQFF	TGTGCCAGCAGCACGAGCGGGAGCGGCTATGAGCAGTTCTTC	.	TRBV7-2	TRBD2	TRBJ2-1
CASGPLPGQSSNEQFF	TGTGCTAGTGGCCCACTTCCGGGACAGTCTTCAAATGAGCAGTTCTTC	.	TRBV12-5	TRBD1	TRBJ2-1
CAWTRAHEQYF	TGTGCCTGGACCCGAGCCCACGAGCAGTACTTC	few	TRBV30	.	TRBJ2-7
CASSGGAGLRRAGYNEQFF	TGTGCCAGCAGTGGAGGAGCGGGCCTGCGGAGGGCGGGTTACAATGAGCAGTTCTTC	.	TRBV2	.	TRBJ2-1
CASSQLAATDTQYF	TGTGCCAGCAGCCAATTAGCGGCGACAGATACGCAGTATTTT	.	TRBV14	.	TRBJ2-3
CASSNPETGTGYTF	TGTGCCAGTAGTAACCCAGAGACAGGGACTGGCTACACCTTC	.	TRBV19	TRBD1	TRBJ1-2
CASSKGRKRTGDMDTEAFF	TGTGCCAGCAGCAAAGGCAGGAAGAGGACAGGGGATATGGACACTGAAGCTTTCTTT	.	TRBV21-1	.	TRBJ1-1
CASSQRRLVDEQFF	TGTGCCAGCAGTCAGAGGAGACTAGTCGATGAGCAGTTCTTC	many	TRBV6-2/TRBV6-3	.	TRBJ2-1